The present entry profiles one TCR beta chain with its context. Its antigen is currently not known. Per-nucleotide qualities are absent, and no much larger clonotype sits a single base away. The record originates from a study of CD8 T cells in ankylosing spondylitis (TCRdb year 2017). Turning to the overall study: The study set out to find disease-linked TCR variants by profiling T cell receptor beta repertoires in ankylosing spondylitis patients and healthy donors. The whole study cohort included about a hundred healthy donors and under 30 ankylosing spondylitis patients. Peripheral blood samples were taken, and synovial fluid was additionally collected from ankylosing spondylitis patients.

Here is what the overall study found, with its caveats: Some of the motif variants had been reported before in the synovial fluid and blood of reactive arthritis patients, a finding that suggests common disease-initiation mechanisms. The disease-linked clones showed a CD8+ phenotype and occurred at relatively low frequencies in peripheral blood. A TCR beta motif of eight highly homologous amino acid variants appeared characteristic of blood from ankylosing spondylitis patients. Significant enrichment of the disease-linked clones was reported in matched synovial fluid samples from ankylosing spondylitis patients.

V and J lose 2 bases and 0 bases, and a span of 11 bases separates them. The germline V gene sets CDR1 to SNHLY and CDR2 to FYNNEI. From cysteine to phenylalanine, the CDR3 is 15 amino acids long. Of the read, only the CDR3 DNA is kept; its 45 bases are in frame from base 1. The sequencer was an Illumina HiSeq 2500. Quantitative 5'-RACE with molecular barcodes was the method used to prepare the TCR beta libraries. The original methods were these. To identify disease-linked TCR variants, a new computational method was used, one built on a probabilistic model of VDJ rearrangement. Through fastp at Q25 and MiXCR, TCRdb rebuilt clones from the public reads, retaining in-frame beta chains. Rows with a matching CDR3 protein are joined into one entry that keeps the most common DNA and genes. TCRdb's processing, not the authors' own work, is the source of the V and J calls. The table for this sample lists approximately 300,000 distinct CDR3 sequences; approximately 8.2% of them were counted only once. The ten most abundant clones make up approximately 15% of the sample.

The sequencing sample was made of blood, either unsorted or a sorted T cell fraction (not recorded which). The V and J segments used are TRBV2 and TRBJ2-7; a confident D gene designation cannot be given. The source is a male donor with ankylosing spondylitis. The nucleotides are TGTGCCAGCAGTGAAAACCAGGCCTACTCCTACGAGCAGTACTTC. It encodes CASSENQAYSYEQYF. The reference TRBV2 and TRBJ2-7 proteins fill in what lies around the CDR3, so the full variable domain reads EPEVTQTPSHQVTQMGQEVILRCVPISNHLYFYWYRQILGQKVEFLVSFYNNEISEKSEIFDDQFSVERPDGSNFTLKIRSTKLEDSAMYFCASSENQAYSYEQYFGPGTRLTVT.